There are a few counts of the clone carrying this TCR beta chain. The data were obtained in a study of T-cell memory formation after mild COVID-19. Deletions cut 3 bases from V and 8 bases from J, with 16 bases between. This CDR3 is built from 14 residues. Looked up from germline, CDR1 is SGHNT and CDR2 is YYREEE (reference sequence). TCRdb used MiXCR to reprocess the 5' RACE reads, holding one entry per CDR3 protein. This sample has 530,000 or so distinct CDR3 sequences, with roughly 17% found just once. The sequence came from an adult woman who had mild COVID-19 (a few samples of this study predate the infection). Cell type and time point are not known. Material for sequencing was PBMCs or a T cell subset sorted from them (not recorded which). The rearrangement joins TRBV5-4 to TRBJ2-3, with a weak D call TRBD2 (7 bases). In DNA, the CDR3 is TGTGCCAGCAGCTCGGGCGGGGGCCCTACTACGCAGTATTTT. Translating it yields CASSSGGGPTTQYF.